This T cell receptor beta chain was sequenced during a study of neurological immune-mediated disorders. This clonotype was recorded many times. MiXCR was run by TCRdb on the 5' RACE reads, yielding one entry per CDR3 protein. The data show around 29,000 distinct CDR3 sequences, approximately 5% seen once. Deletions cut 4 bases from V and 5 bases from J, with 14 bases between. The CDR3 contains 14 residues. In germline, CDR1 is KGHSH, CDR2 LQKENI. Material: CD4+ T cells from blood. The chain links TRBV18 to TRBJ1-1; D not resolved. The clonotype was recovered from a woman aged 50 to 60 in good health. CDR3 nucleotides: TGTGCCAGCTCACTCCTGAGCAAGGAGACTGAAGCTTTCTTT. Protein product: CASSLLSKETEAFF.